This T cell receptor beta chain stems from a study of T cells in Graves' hyperthyroidism and ophthalmopathy. At the level of the study: Blood from the periphery was taken at initial diagnosis, before any treatment.

V gave up 1 base and J gave up 6 bases, with 15 bases separating them. The CDR3 runs to 15 residues. Amplification of TCR beta CDR3 regions was performed using RNA transcripts as template. Using the HTBI primer set, a first-round RT-PCR was run on the TCR CDR3. TCRdb re-analysed the multiplex PCR reads in MiXCR, keeping a single row per CDR3 protein. The top ten clones hold 15% of a sample with 300,000 to 350,000 distinct CDR3 sequences, around 18% of them seen once. Sequencing used blood. The TCR was taken from a woman in her forties with Graves' ophthalmopathy. The V call is TRBV12-3 or TRBV12-4, the J call TRBJ1-2; D possibly corresponds to TRBD1 (5 bases). The CDR3 spells CASSLGGDRSHGYTF. For the CDR3, the DNA is TGTGCCAGCAGTTTAGGGGGCGATAGGTCGCATGGCTACACCTTC.